One sample yielded the 7 T cell receptor beta chains listed below, sequenced in a study of blood T cell repertoires in COVID-19. Produced via immunoSEQ multiplex PCR; TCRdb's table is partial and in-frame only. Seen here are roughly 220,000 clones, about nine tenths observed once, and the top ten hold 2% to 2.5%. Sequencing used peripheral blood. These receptors all come from a man younger than 40 who had recovered from COVID-19.

This sequence joins TRBV5-8 and TRBJ1-2; 10 positions agree with TRBD1. CDR3 length: 14 residues. The germline V gene encodes CDR1 SGHTS and CDR2 YDEGEE. J gave up 5 bases and V 4 bases, and 5 bases lay outside the gene matches. In DNA, the CDR3 is TGTGCCAGCAGCCAGGGACAGGGGACTTATGGCTACACCTTC. Its translation: CASSQGQGTYGYTF.

This clone has only one observation. The chain uses TRBV18 and TRBJ2-2; the D gene is possibly TRBD1 (6 bases). Looked up from germline, CDR1 is KGHSH and CDR2 is LQKENI. Trimming took off 2 bases at V and 6 bases at J, with 13 bases between the two ends. The CDR3 runs 15 residues. The CDR3 region has the DNA TGTGCCAGCTCACCATGGGACAAAGGCGCCGGGGAGCTGTTTTTT. It specifies CASSPWDKGAGELFF.

The chain links TRBV5-6 to TRBJ1-2, with D uncertain. The CDR3 is made up of 11 amino acids. Trimming removed 2 bases from V and 4 bases from J, with 3 bases in between. Germline loops: CDR1 SGHDT, CDR2 YYEEEE. CDR3 sequence: CASSFLYGYTF. The CDR3 bases are TGTGCCAGCAGCTTTCTCTATGGCTACACCTTC.

The chain combines TRBV7-8 with TRBJ2-7; 9 bases agree with TRBD1. Looked up from germline, CDR1 is SGHVS and CDR2 is FQNEAQ. V gave up 1 base and J gave up 3 bases; unmatched junction bases: 1. This CDR3 is built from 14 residues. CDR3 protein: CASSLGDRVYEQYF. The CDR3 DNA reads as TGTGCCAGCAGCTTAGGGGACAGGGTCTACGAGCAGTACTTC.

This sequence joins TRBV3-1 (or the pseudogene TRBV3-2) and TRBJ1-2; perhaps TRBD1 as D (6 bases). The CDR3 has 16 residues. V was shortened by 7 bases and J by 1 base, with 19 bases between the two germline ends. Germline lookup yields CDR1 LGHDT and CDR2 YNNKEL (reference sequence). CDR3 sequence: CASTSSYGGDNYGYTF. The CDR3 nucleotides are TGTGCCAGCACATCCTCCTATGGGGGCGATAACTATGGCTACACCTTC.

This CDR3 is CASSMLRLQGDEKLFF. In DNA, the CDR3 is TGTGCCAGCAGCATGCTACGGCTACAGGGGGACGAAAAACTGTTTTTT. The chain uses TRBV5-6 and TRBJ1-4, with 8 nucleotides matching TRBD1. Germline V lookup: CDR1 SGHDT, CDR2 YYEEEE. The CDR3 covers 16 residues. V trimming: 4 bases; J trimming: 8 bases; junction bases outside the gene matches: 13.

The chain carries TRBV6-1 and TRBJ1-5; D is uncertain. This CDR3 is built from 16 residues. The germline V gene encodes CDR1 MNHNS and CDR2 SASEGT. Trimming stripped 2 bases from V and 0 bases from J, with 11 bases between. The CDR3 loop is CASSEHLAYSNQPQHF. The DNA of the CDR3 is TGTGCCAGCAGTGAACACCTAGCGTATAGCAATCAGCCCCAGCATTTT.